Listed below are T cell receptor beta chains from one sample, sequenced in a study of immune evolution from preneoplasia to lung adenocarcinoma. Repertoires were generated with immunoSEQ multiplex PCR, while TCRdb's copy carries only in-frame clones and drops some. The sample carries approximately 9,500 clones, 78% recorded once. Sequenced material: FFPE minimally invasive lung adenocarcinoma tissue. Receptors originate from a person aged 65 to 79 with lung adenocarcinoma. The CDR3 runs from the conserved cysteine through the conserved F or W. Each record gives: D gene, V gene, clone size, J gene, CDR3 DNA, CDR3 protein. A D gene is named only where the DNA matches it firmly. The listing skips clone size in some rows; elsewhere it reads once, few, many or a size class.

D: TRBD1
V: TRBV19
size: once
J: TRBJ1-5
DNA: TGTGCCAGTAGTGGACAGGGAGGGAATCAGCCCCAGCATTTT
CDR3: CASSGQGGNQPQHF

D: TRBD1
V: TRBV7-7
size: -
J: TRBJ2-2
DNA: TGTGCTAGCAGCCAAAGACAGGGAATGGACGCCGGGGAGCTGTTTTTT
CDR3: CASSQRQGMDAGELFF

D: -
V: TRBV30
size: -
J: TRBJ1-5
DNA: TGTGCCTGGAGAGGACAGAGTAGCAATCAGCCCCAGCATTTT
CDR3: CAWRGQSSNQPQHF

D: -
V: TRBV5-1
size: few
J: TRBJ2-7
DNA: TGCGCCAGCAGCTTGGCTCCGGCGGACAGTTCCTACGAGCAGTACTTC
CDR3: CASSLAPADSSYEQYF

D: TRBD1
V: TRBV9
size: -
J: TRBJ2-7
DNA: TGTGCCAGCAGCGTGGAAGGACAGGCCAAACTCTACGAGCAGTACTTC
CDR3: CASSVEGQAKLYEQYF

D: -
V: TRBV7-9
size: -
J: TRBJ1-1
DNA: TGTGCCAGCAGCTTAGCGGTAGGGGAAGCTTTCTTT
CDR3: CASSLAVGEAFF

D: -
V: TRBV5-6
size: few
J: TRBJ1-2
DNA: TGTGCCAGCAGCTTGGTTAGGACGGTCAACCTCTATGGCTACACCTTC
CDR3: CASSLVRTVNLYGYTF

D: -
V: TRBV4-1
size: -
J: TRBJ1-1
DNA: TGCGCCAGCAGCCCCCAGGCGGGGGCTATGAACACTGAAGCTTTCTTT
CDR3: CASSPQAGAMNTEAFF

D: -
V: TRBV27
size: -
J: TRBJ2-3
DNA: TGTGCCAGCAGTTTTATGGAATCAGCAGATACGCAGTATTTT
CDR3: CASSFMESADTQYF

D: TRBD1
V: TRBV11-2
size: few
J: TRBJ1-4
DNA: TGTGCCAGCACTCCGGACAGGACGGGTGAAAAACTGTTTTTT
CDR3: CASTPDRTGEKLFF

D: -
V: TRBV27
size: -
J: TRBJ2-7
DNA: TGTGCCAGCAGTTTATTAGCAGGGGTGGACTCCTACGAGCAGTACTTC
CDR3: CASSLLAGVDSYEQYF